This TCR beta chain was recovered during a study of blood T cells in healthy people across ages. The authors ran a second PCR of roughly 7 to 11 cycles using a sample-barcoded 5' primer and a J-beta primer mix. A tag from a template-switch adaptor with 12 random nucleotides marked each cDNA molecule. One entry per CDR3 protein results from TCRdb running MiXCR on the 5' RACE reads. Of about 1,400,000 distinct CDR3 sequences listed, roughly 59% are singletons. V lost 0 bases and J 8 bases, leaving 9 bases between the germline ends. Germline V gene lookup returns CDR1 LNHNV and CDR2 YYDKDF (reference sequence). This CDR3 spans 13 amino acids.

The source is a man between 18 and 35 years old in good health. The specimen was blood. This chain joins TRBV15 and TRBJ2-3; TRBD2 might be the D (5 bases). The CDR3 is CATSRDPGTTQYF. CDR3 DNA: TGTGCCACCAGCAGAGATCCGGGAACTACGCAGTATTTT.